The clone carrying this T cell receptor beta chain showed up just a few times. These data are taken from a study of sequential checkpoint blockade in melanoma. This table comes from immunoSEQ multiplex PCR, and its TCRdb copy is limited to in-frame clones, with some not included. This sample has some 5,400 clones, with about a sixth found just once. The germline gives CDR1 MGHRA, CDR2 YSYEKL. Trimming removed 4 bases at V and 3 bases at J, with 7 bases between. The CDR3 has 13 amino acids. Treatment in this sample: randomized to nivolumab then ipilimumab (arm A) or the reverse (arm B). J is TRBJ1-5 and V is TRBV4-1, with D unclear. This receptor was obtained from a human donor with melanoma. Specimen: tumor tissue (inferred from file names), collected from a patient given nivolumab and ipilimumab in sequence. CDR3 in amino acids: CASSLGFNQPQHF. The CDR3 DNA reads as TGCGCCAGCAGCCTGGGGTTCAATCAGCCCCAGCATTTT.